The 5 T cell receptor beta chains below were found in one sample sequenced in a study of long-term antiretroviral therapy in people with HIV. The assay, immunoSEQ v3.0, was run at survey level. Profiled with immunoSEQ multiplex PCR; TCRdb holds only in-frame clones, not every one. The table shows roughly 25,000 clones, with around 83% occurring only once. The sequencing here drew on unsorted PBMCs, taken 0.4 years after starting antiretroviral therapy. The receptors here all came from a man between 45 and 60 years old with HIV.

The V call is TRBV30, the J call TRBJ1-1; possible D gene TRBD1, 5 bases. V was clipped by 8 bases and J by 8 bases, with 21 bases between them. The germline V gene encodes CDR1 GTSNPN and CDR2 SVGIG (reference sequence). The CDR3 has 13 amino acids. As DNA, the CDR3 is TGTGCCCGAGATCGTTCGGGGGGGGGAGAAGCTTTCTTT. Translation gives CARDRSGGGEAFF.

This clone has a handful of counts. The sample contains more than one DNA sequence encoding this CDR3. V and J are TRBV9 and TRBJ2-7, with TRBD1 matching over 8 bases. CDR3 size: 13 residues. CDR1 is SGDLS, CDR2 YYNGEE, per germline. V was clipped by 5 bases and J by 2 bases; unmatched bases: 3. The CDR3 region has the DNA TGTGCCAGCAGTGCACAGGGGGCCTACGAGCAGTACTTC. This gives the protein CASSAQGAYEQYF.

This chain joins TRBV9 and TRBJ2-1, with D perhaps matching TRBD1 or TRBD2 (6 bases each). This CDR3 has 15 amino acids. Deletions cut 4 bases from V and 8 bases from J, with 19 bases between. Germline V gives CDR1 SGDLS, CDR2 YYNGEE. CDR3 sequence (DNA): TGTGCCAGCAGCCAATATGCAAGGGGGGTCGATGAGCAGTTCTTC. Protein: CASSQYARGVDEQFF.

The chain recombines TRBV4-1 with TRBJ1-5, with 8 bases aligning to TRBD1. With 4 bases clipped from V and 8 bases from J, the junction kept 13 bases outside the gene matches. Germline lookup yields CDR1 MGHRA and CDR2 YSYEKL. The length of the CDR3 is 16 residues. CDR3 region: CASSLTMGQAREPQHF. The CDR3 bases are TGCGCCAGCAGCCTCACGATGGGACAGGCAAGGGAGCCCCAGCATTTT.

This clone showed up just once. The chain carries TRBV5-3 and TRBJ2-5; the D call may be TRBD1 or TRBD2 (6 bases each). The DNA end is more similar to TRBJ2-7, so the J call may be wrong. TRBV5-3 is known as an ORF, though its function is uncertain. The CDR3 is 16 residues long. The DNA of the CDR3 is TGTGCCAGAAGCTTGAAGGGCTGCCGGGGGCTCTACGAGCAGTACTTC. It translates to CARSLKGCRGLYEQYF.